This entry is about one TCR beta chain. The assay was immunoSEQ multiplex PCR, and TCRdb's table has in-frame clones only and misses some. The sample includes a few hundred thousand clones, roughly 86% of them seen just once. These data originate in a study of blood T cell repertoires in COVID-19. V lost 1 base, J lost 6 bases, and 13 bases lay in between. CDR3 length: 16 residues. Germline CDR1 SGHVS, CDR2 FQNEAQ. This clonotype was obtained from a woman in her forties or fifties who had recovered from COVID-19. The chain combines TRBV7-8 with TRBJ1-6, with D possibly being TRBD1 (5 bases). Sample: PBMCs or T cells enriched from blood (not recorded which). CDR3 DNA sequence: TGTGCCAGCAGCTTAGTCCAGGGCCATTCTAATTCACCCCTCCACTTT. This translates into CASSLVQGHSNSPLHF.